These 16 T cell receptor beta chains share one sample of origin, sequenced in a study of T cell clonality in common variable immunodeficiency. Assay: immunoSEQ multiplex PCR; the TCRdb copy retains only in-frame clones and omits some. The sample contains tens of thousands of clones, none of them singletons. The sample consisted of peripheral blood mononuclear cells. All receptors derive from a person aged 18-70 years in good health.

This clone occurred many times. The read finishes 3 residues shy of the CDR3 end, and the germline J gene is used to complete it. The chain employs TRBV9 and TRBJ2-5, with 7 bases lining up with TRBD1. Trimming at V came to 0 bases and at J to 2 bases, leaving 10 bases not matched to a gene. Germline V gene sequence: CDR1 SGDLS, CDR2 YYNGEE. The CDR3 is 17 residues long. The CDR3 DNA, read in part, is TGTGCCAGCAGCGTAGAGGGGGCGCCGACCTTACAAGAGACC. Its protein product is CASSVEGAPTLQET. The complete CDR3 reads CASSVEGAPTLQETQYF. Using reference TRBV9 and TRBJ2-5 for the parts outside the CDR3, the full variable domain is DSGVTQTPKHLITATGQRVTLRCSPRSGDLSVYWYQQSLDQGLQFLIQYYNGEERAKGNILERFSAQQFPDLHSELNLSSLELGDSALYFCASSVEGAPTLQETQYFGPGTRLLVL.

This clone occurred many times. Read data end 3 residues before the CDR3 end; the end is taken from the germline J gene. The chain uses TRBV28 and TRBJ1-6, with 11 nucleotides matching TRBD1. Germline V gives CDR1 MDHEN, CDR2 SYDVKM. The CDR3 loop spans 15 amino acids. Trimming cost V 6 bases and J 9 bases; bases outside gene matches: 7. CDR3 DNA (partial): TGTGCCAGCAGCCGTGGGACAGGGGGAGGTTCACCC. This gives the protein CASSRGTGGGSP. The whole CDR3 protein is CASSRGTGGGSPLHF.

This clone was detected ten times or more. The read halts 3 residues ahead of the CDR3 end, with the missing end drawn from the germline J gene. The chain combines TRBV20-1 with TRBJ2-1, with 8 bases aligning to TRBD2. In germline, CDR1 is DFQATT, CDR2 SNEGSKA (reference sequence). CDR3 size: 12 residues. The V and J ends lost 6 bases and 9 bases, in that order; junction bases with no gene match: 7. CDR3 DNA, as far as it was read: TGCAGTGCAACCGGGACTAGTCTTGAG. Its translation: CSATGTSLE. The whole CDR3 is CSATGTSLEQFF.

There are many counts of this clone. Read sequence stops 3 residues before the CDR3 end, and the germline J gene provides the missing end. This rearrangement joins TRBV20-1 to TRBJ2-1, with TRBD2 as a possible D gene (6 bases). The germline CDR1 and CDR2 sequences are DFQATT and SNEGSKA (reference sequence). The V and J ends lost 5 bases and 4 bases respectively, with 18 bases between them. This CDR3 region has 15 residues. The CDR3 reads CSALSGPQGYNEQFF. CDR3 DNA (partial): TGCAGTGCTTTAAGCGGGCCGCAAGGGTACAATGAG.

This clone was observed at least ten times. The read finishes 3 residues shy of the CDR3 end, and the germline J gene is used to complete it. The rearrangement joins TRBV5-1 to TRBJ2-2, with D tentatively TRBD2 (7 bases). CDR1 SGHRS and CDR2 YFSETQ come from the germline V gene. The ends were cut back, 8 bases at V and 0 bases at J, with 17 bases in the middle. The CDR3 has 16 amino acids. This CDR3 reads CASRKGGPSNTGELFF. The CDR3 bases that were read are TGCGCCAGTCGGAAGGGGGGGCCTTCGAACACCGGGGAG. The full variable domain, rest sourced from reference TRBV5-1 and TRBJ2-2, is KAGVTQTPRYLIKTRGQQVTLSCSPISGHRSVSWYQQTPGQGLQFLFEYFSETQRNKGNFPGRFSGRQFSNSRSEMNVSTLELGDSALYLCASRKGGPSNTGELFFGEGSRLTVL.

This clone was picked up many times. Read coverage stops 3 residues before the CDR3 terminus; the germline J gene supplies the remainder. The gene calls are TRBV18 and TRBJ2-1; D not certain. Germline V gene data show CDR1 as KGHSH and CDR2 as LQKENI. The V gene lost 2 bases and the J gene lost 5 bases, with 13 bases spanning the gap. The CDR3 is 15 residues long. CDR3 DNA (partial): TGTGCCAGCTCACCATCGAGTCCTCCTAACAATGAG. Translating gives CASSPSSPPNNE. In full, the CDR3 is CASSPSSPPNNEQFF.

This clone was recorded at least ten times. Coverage ceases 3 residues before the CDR3 finishes, and the germline J gene fills in the end. The chain combines TRBV19 with TRBJ1-1, with 10 bases identical to TRBD1. Germline loops: CDR1 LNHDA, CDR2 SQIVND (reference sequence). There are 15 residues in the CDR3. The trim removed 5 bases at V and 3 bases at J, leaving 6 bases unmatched. CDR3 sequence reads: CASSAMGTGDTEAFF. CDR3 bases read: TGTGCCAGTAGTGCAATGGGGACAGGGGACACTGAA.

This clone showed up many times. CDR3 loop: CASSRGLGNEQFF. Partial CDR3 DNA: TGTGCCAGCAGCCGGGGACTAGGCAATGAG. This chain connects TRBV11-3 to TRBJ2-1; 8 bases are a match to TRBD2. The read comes to an end 3 residues before the CDR3 does, leaving the germline J gene to fill in the end. V lost 5 bases and J lost 6; bases outside the gene matches: 3. CDR1 and CDR2 from the germline V gene are SGHNT and YENEEA. The length of the CDR3 is 13 residues.

This clone was counted ten times or more. The read ends 3 residues before the CDR3 terminus; that terminus is restored from the germline J gene. The gene calls are TRBV7-2 and TRBJ2-7; D unclear. Germline assignment: CDR1 SGHTA and CDR2 FQGNSA. This CDR3 contains 12 residues. The ends were cut back, 5 bases at V and 6 bases at J, with 11 bases in the middle. CDR3 protein: CASSQGQAEQYF. CDR3 DNA (partial): TGTGCCAGCAGCCAAGGCCAGGCCGAG.

This clone showed up many times. From the germline J gene comes the end of the CDR3, since the read stops 3 residues before it. The chain recombines TRBV5-1 with TRBJ2-6; 9 nucleotides align to TRBD1. This CDR3 spans 18 amino acids. Germline CDR1 is SGHRS and CDR2 is YFSETQ. V gave up 4 bases and J gave up 0 bases; unmatched junction bases: 8. CDR3: CASSAIQGASSGANVLTF. Incomplete CDR3 DNA: TGCGCCAGCAGCGCGATACAGGGGGCCAGCTCTGGGGCCAACGTC.

This clone was observed at least ten times. The missing CDR3 end, 3 residues past where the read stops, is filled in from the germline J gene. The rearrangement links TRBV24-1 to TRBJ2-3; D is perhaps TRBD2 (6 bases). The CDR3 length is 14 residues. Germline V lookup: CDR1 KGHDR, CDR2 SFDVKD. V was pared by 9 bases and J by 5 bases, with 17 bases between. The CDR3 here is CATSAPTREDTQYF. The part of the CDR3 DNA that was read is TGTGCCACCTCCGCCCCGACTAGGGAAGATACG.

This clone was seen repeatedly, ten times or more. The read ends 3 residues shy of where the CDR3 ends; the end is completed using the germline J gene. The V call is TRBV7-2, the J call TRBJ2-7; 10 bases map to TRBD2. J lost 5 bases, V lost 7 bases, and 8 bases had no gene match. CDR1 is SGHTA, CDR2 FQGNSA, per germline. This CDR3 spans 14 amino acids. CDR3 bases read: TGTGCCAGCACCCTGAGCGGGAGGGCCAACGAG. Translated: CASTLSGRANE. The whole CDR3 sequence reads CASTLSGRANEQYF.

This clone was picked up many times. The missing CDR3 end, 3 residues past where the read stops, is filled in from the germline J gene. The chain couples TRBV7-3 to TRBJ2-1; D perhaps matches TRBD2 (6 bases). V was cut by 3 bases and J by 9 bases, with 18 bases left in between. Per germline, CDR1 SGHTA and CDR2 FQGTGA. This CDR3 is built from 15 residues. CDR3 sequence reads: CASSLGVASEAEQFF. Partial CDR3 DNA: TGTGCCAGCAGCTTGGGCGTCGCTAGCGAGGCTGAG.

In this sample, this clone turned up many times. The read stops 3 residues short of the end of the CDR3; the missing end is completed from the germline J gene. The chain links TRBV18 to TRBJ2-3, with 12 bases lining up with TRBD2. Germline V gene lookup returns CDR1 KGHSH and CDR2 LQKENI. The CDR3 consists of 16 residues. J gave up 4 bases and V 5 bases, and 7 bases lay outside the gene matches. The CDR3 DNA, read in part, is TGTGCCAGCTCATCGACTAGCGGGAGAGGTTCAGATACG. Translation gives CASSSTSGRGSDT. From start to end, the CDR3 is CASSSTSGRGSDTQYF.

This clone was seen a few times. Sequencing ends 3 residues short of the CDR3 end; the germline J gene provides the rest. J is TRBJ1-5 and V is TRBV2; no firm D call. V lost 6 bases, J lost 6 bases, and 12 bases lay in between. The CDR3 has 13 residues. CDR1 SNHLY and CDR2 FYNNEI come from the germline V gene. The CDR3 is CASRSRVGQPQHF. The sequenced part of the CDR3 DNA is TGTGCCAGCAGGAGTAGGGTCGGTCAGCCC.

This clone was observed many times. With the read ending 3 residues before the CDR3 end, the germline J gene is used to fill in that end. The rearrangement uses TRBV5-8 and TRBJ2-3; D gene unclear. The V gene's germline CDR1 is SGHTS and CDR2 YDEGEE. Trimming pared 0 bases from V and 8 bases from J, leaving 13 bases between. This CDR3 region has 14 residues. The CDR3 loop is CASSLEVIVGTQYF. The CDR3 bases that were read are TGTGCCAGCAGCTTGGAGGTAATCGTTGGTACG.